This TCR beta chain stems from a study of shared clonotypes between healthy human individuals. Cells designated naive CD8 were CD45RO-negative and were positively selected for CCR7, with terminally differentiated effector memory CD45RA+ cells excluded. This clone occurred once. It was at deep level that the assay was run. Measured with immunoSEQ multiplex PCR; TCRdb has only the in-frame clones, and not every one. The sample shows about 800,000 clones, 95% to 97% of them seen only once. In germline, CDR1 is SGHRS, CDR2 YFSETQ. The CDR3 contains 14 residues. V was cut by 2 bases and J by 0 bases, with 6 bases left in between.

Input material: naive CD8+ T cells sorted from blood. The V and J genes are TRBV5-1 and TRBJ2-1, with no clear D. This TCR derives from a man aged 25-45 years in good health. The CDR3 nucleotides read TGCGCCAGCAGCTTAGTTAGCTCCTACAATGAGCAGTTCTTC. Protein: CASSLVSSYNEQFF.